This TCR beta chain comes out of a study of blood T cell repertoires in COVID-19. Study at large: Acute and convalescent COVID-19 samples came from the United States, Italy and Spain. T cells, B-cell-depleted T cells, or PBMCs supplied cDNA or gDNA.

Participants were aged about 18 to 90 years, lived in about 26 US areas, and enrolled virtually. Participants' reported clinical history set cohort assignment. CDR1 and CDR2 from the germline V gene are KGHDR and SFDVKD. This CDR3 is 14 amino acids long. Deletions cut 2 bases from V and 2 bases from J, with 9 bases between. Repertoires were generated with immunoSEQ multiplex PCR, while TCRdb's copy carries only in-frame clones and drops some. The data contain around 320,000 clones, around 90% of them singletons. This TCR was recovered from a woman aged 18-35 years with acute COVID-19. The sample taken for sequencing was PBMCs or T cells enriched from blood (not recorded which). This chain joins TRBV24-1 and TRBJ2-7; no clear D. The CDR3: CATSDSTLTYEQYF. Written as DNA, the CDR3 is TGTGCCACCAGTGATTCGACATTGACCTACGAGCAGTACTTC.